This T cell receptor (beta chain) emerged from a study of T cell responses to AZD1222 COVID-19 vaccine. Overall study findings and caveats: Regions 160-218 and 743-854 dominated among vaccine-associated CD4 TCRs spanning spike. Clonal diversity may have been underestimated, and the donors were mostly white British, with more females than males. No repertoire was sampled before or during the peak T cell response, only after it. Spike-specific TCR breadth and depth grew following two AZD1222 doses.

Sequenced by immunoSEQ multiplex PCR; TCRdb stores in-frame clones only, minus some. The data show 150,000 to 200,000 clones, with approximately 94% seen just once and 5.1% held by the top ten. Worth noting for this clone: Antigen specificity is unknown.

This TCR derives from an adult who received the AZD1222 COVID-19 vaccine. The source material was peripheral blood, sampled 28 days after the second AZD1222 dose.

In nucleotides, the CDR3 is TGCGCCAGCAGCCCTCGGGGGGAAGCGGGAGGTGGGGCCAACGTCCTGACTTTC. This translates into CASSPRGEAGGGANVLTF. V gene TRBV5-1 combines with J gene TRBJ2-6; 9 nucleotides agree with TRBD2. Germline trimming cut 4 bases from V and 3 bases from J; bases unmatched to any gene: 11. The CDR3 consists of 18 residues. CDR1 is SGHRS and CDR2 is YFSETQ in the germline V gene. Combining the CDR3 with reference TRBV5-1 and TRBJ2-6 gives the whole variable domain KAGVTQTPRYLIKTRGQQVTLSCSPISGHRSVSWYQQTPGQGLQFLFEYFSETQRNKGNFPGRFSGRQFSNSRSEMNVSTLELGDSALYLCASSPRGEAGGGANVLTFGAGSRLTVL.